This TCR beta chain was recorded in a study of cytomegalovirus exposure and HLA in healthy donors. Concerning this clone itself: The antigen is undetermined.

The PCR made use of 60 Vbeta and 13 Jbeta primers. Only in-frame clones appear in the TCRdb table, and some are missing; sequencing was by immunoSEQ multiplex PCR. Altogether about 130,000 clones are present, about 80% being singletons, with the ten largest covering 4%. Study outcomes and limitations: Presence/absence comparisons presumed near-even sequencing depth among donors.

The CDR3 runs to 15 residues. With V trimmed by 3 bases and J by 10 bases, 12 bases remained unmatched. CDR1 and CDR2 (germline): LNHDA, SQIVND (reference sequence). The V call is TRBV19, the J call TRBJ2-1, with 7 bases fitting TRBD2. The sample taken for sequencing was PBMCs. This clonotype originated in a woman aged 40 to 50 in good health and CMV-seronegative. The CDR3 region is CASSIKWEGLWEQFF. As DNA, the CDR3 is TGTGCCAGTAGTATTAAATGGGAGGGCCTTTGGGAGCAGTTCTTC.